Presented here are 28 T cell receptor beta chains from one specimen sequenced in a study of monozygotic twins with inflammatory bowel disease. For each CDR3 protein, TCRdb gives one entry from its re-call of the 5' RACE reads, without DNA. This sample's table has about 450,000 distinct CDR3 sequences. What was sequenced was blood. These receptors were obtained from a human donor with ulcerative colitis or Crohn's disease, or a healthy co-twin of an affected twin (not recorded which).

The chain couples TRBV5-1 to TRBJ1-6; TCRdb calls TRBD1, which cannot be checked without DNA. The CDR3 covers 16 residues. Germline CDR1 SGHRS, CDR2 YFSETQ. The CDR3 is CASSSRDRGLNSPLHF.

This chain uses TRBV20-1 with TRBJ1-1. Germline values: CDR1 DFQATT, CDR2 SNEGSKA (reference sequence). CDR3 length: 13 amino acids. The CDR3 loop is CSARGWGNTEAFF.

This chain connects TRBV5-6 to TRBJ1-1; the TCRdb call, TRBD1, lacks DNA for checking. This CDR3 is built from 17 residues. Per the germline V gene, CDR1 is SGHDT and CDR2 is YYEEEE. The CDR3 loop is CASSLGQGVRGNTEAFF.

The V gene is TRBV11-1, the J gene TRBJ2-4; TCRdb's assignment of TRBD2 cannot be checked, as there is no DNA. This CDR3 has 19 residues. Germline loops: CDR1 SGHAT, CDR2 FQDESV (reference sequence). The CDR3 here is CASSYSLAGGTSAKNIQYF.

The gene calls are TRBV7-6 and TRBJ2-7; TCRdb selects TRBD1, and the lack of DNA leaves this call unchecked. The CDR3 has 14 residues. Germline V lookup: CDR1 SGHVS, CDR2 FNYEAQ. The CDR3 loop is CASSLEGPNYEQYF.

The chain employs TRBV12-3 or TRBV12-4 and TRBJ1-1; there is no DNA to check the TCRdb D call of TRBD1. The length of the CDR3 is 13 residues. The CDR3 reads CASTPTGGTEAFF.

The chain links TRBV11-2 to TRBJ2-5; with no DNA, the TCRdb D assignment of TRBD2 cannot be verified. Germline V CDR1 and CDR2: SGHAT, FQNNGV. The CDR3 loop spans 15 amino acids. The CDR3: CASSGTSGGGETQYF.

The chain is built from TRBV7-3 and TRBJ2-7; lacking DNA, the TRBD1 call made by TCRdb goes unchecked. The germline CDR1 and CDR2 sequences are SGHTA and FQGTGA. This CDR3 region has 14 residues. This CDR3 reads CASSATGTAYEQYF.

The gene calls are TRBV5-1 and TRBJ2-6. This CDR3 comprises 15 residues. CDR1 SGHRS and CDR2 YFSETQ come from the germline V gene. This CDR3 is CASFAFSSGANVLTF.

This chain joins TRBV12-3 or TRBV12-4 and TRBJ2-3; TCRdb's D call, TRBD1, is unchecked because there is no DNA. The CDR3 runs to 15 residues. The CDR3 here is CASSKGQGDTDTQYF.

CDR3 amino acids: CASSYRRERELFF. The V and J genes are TRBV6-6 and TRBJ2-2. Germline V CDR1 and CDR2: MNHNY, SVGAGI (reference sequence). The CDR3 is 13 residues long.

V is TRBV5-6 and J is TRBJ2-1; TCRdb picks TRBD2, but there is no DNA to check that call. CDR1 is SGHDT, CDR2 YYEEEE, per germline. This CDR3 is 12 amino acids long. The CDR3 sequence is CASSLSPNEQFF.

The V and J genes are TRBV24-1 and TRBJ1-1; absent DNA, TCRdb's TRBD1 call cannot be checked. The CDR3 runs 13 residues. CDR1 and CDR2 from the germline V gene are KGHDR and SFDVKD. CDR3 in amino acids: CATRGSANTEAFF.

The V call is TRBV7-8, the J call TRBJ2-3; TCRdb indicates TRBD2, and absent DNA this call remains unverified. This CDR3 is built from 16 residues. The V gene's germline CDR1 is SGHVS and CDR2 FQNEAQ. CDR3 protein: CASSPRGGPDWDTQYF. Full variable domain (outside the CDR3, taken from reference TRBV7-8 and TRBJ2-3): GAGVSQSPRYKVAKRGQDVALRCDPISGHVSLFWYQQALGQGPEFLTYFQNEAQLDKSGLPSDRFFAERPEGSVSTLKIQRTQQEDSAVYLCASSPRGGPDWDTQYFGPGTRLTVL.

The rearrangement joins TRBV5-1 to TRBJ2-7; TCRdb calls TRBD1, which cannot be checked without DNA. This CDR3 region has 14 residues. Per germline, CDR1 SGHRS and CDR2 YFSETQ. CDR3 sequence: CASSLKGQGYEQYF.

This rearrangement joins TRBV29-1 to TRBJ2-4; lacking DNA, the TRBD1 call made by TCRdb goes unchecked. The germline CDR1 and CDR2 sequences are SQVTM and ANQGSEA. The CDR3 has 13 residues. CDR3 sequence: CSVPGLGENIQYF.

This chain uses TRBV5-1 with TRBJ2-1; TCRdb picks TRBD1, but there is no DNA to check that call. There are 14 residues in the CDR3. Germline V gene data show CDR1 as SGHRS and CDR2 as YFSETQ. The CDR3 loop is CASRQKTGDNEQFF.

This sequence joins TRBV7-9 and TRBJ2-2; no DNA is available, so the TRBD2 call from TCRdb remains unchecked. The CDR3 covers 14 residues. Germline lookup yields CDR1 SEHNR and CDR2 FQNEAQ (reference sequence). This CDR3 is CASSSAGATGELFF.

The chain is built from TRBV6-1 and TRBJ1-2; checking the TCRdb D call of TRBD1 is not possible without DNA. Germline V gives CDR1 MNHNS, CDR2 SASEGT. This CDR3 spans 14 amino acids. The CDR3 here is CASSLGTPLRGYTF.

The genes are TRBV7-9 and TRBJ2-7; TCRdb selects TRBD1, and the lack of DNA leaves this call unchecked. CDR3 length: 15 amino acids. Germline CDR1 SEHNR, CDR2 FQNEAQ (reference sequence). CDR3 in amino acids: CASSLQGAISYEQYF.

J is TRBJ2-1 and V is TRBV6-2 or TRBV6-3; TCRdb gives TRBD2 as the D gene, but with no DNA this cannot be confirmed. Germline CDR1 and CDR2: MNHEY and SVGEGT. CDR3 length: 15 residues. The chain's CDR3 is CASSTNSGRAGEQFF.

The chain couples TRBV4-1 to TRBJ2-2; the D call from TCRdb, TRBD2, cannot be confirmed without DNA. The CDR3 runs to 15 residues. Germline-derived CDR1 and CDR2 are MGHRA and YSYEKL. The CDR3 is CASSQTSGDTGELFF.

The chain's CDR3 is CASSPPGLARKEADTQYF. The rearrangement uses TRBV18 and TRBJ2-3; absent DNA, TCRdb's TRBD2 call cannot be checked. The CDR3 runs to 18 residues. From germline, CDR1 is KGHSH and CDR2 LQKENI.

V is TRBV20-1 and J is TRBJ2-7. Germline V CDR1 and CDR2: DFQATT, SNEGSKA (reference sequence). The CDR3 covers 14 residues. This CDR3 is CSARDGGGPYEQYF.

The CDR3 region is CASSFTGGEGYEQYF. The J gene is TRBJ2-7, the V gene TRBV12-3 or TRBV12-4; TCRdb selects TRBD2, and the lack of DNA leaves this call unchecked. CDR3 length: 15 residues.

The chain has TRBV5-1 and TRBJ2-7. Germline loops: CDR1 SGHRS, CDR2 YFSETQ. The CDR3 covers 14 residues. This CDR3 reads CASSLADRSYEQYF. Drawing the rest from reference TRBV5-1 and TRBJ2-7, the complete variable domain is KAGVTQTPRYLIKTRGQQVTLSCSPISGHRSVSWYQQTPGQGLQFLFEYFSETQRNKGNFPGRFSGRQFSNSRSEMNVSTLELGDSALYLCASSLADRSYEQYFGPGTRLTVT.

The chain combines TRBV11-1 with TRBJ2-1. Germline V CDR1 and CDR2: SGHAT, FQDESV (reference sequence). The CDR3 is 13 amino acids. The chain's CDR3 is CASSTTSYNEQFF.

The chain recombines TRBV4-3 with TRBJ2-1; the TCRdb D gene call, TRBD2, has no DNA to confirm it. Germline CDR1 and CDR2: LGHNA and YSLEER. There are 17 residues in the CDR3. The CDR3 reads CASSQDRWEPAYNEQFF.